This TCR beta chain was captured by sequencing in a study of T cell responses to AZD1222 COVID-19 vaccine. Looking at the study overall: Analysis merged second doses at about 4 or about 12 weeks.

Per the germline V gene, CDR1 is MNHNS and CDR2 is SASEGT. Trimming took 1 base from V and 3 from J, leaving 12 bases between them. The CDR3 consists of 15 residues. Study conclusions and caveats: The number of AZD1222 recipients seropositive at baseline was only five to seven.

Remarks on this clone: Its antigen is as yet unknown.

Profiled with immunoSEQ multiplex PCR; TCRdb holds only in-frame clones, not every one. The table includes 150,000 or so clones, more than 70% detected once. The J gene is TRBJ2-5, the V gene TRBV6-1, with D perhaps matching TRBD2 (6 bases). The receptor comes from an adult in good health. The sequenced sample was peripheral blood, obtained on day 0 of AZD1222 vaccination. Written as DNA, the CDR3 is TGTGCCAGCAGTGAAGGGGTAGCGGCGAAAGAGACCCAGTACTTC. Translating gives CASSEGVAAKETQYF.